This is a list of T cell receptor beta chains from one sample in a study of T cell repertoires in cytomegalovirus infection. These receptors lack a known antigen. TCRdb fed the reads into MiXCR, producing one record per CDR3 protein. This table holds some 940,000 distinct CDR3 sequences, 31% found once. The material sequenced was cultured CD8+ T cells from PBMCs, taken from culture after CMV antigen stimulation. The receptors come from a human donor in good health (CMV status not recorded). Some clones in this sample may be carry-over from other donors' samples. Both conserved end residues are part of each CDR3. A D gene is named only where the DNA matches it firmly. Size values are once, few and many counts, or a class for expanded clones, and some rows have none.

V gene,clone size,D gene,J gene,CDR3 protein,CDR3 DNA
TRBV7-6,-,-,TRBJ1-1,CASSLVRDEAFF,TGTGCCAGCAGCTTAGTTAGGGATGAAGCTTTCTTT
TRBV27,-,TRBD1,TRBJ1-5,CASAEYTGDGQPQHF,TGTGCCAGCGCCGAGTACACAGGGGACGGACAGCCCCAGCATTTT
TRBV7-8,many,-,TRBJ2-1,CASSGVYNEQFF,TGTGCCAGCAGTGGGGTTTACAATGAGCAGTTCTTC
TRBV6-6,few,-,TRBJ2-1,CASSYSPSYSNEQFF,TGTGCCAGCAGTTACTCCCCCAGTTATAGCAATGAGCAGTTCTTC
TRBV29-1,-,TRBD1,TRBJ1-2,CSVATGDRGYYGYTF,TGCAGCGTTGCGACAGGGGACAGGGGTTACTATGGCTACACCTTC
TRBV7-9,-,-,TRBJ1-2,CASAGEANYGYTF,TGTGCCAGCGCAGGGGAAGCTAACTATGGCTACACCTTC
TRBV7-6,few,-,TRBJ2-1,CASSLDGGLLEQFF,TGTGCCAGCAGCTTAGATGGTGGGCTATTGGAGCAGTTCTTC
TRBV5-6,-,-,TRBJ1-3,CASSSPRTGGNTIYF,TGTGCCAGCAGCTCTCCCAGGACGGGGGGAAACACCATATATTTT
TRBV27,-,-,TRBJ2-3,CASSLVASRSTDTQYF,TGTGCCAGCAGTTTAGTGGCTAGCCGAAGCACAGATACGCAGTATTTT
TRBV4-2,few,TRBD2,TRBJ2-7,CASSQEFTGSGASYEQYF,TGTGCCAGCAGCCAAGAGTTCACGGGTAGCGGGGCCTCCTACGAGCAGTACTTC
TRBV12-3/TRBV12-4,-,TRBD1,TRBJ2-5,CASSDDREETQYF,TGTGCCAGCAGTGACGACAGGGAAGAGACCCAGTACTTC